One sample yielded the 5 T cell receptor beta chains listed below, sequenced in a study of T cells in women clearing cervical HPV infection. The protocol was immunoSEQ multiplex PCR, while the TCRdb copy is restricted to in-frame clones and leaves out a portion. The specimen's table records under 25,000 clones. The sequenced material came from blood buffy coat. These receptors originate from a woman aged 18-70 years with a cervical HPV16 infection that either progressed to CIN3+ or cleared (not recorded which).

As regards this clone: With the read ending 3 residues before the CDR3 end, the germline J gene is used to fill in that end. V is TRBV18 and J is TRBJ1-6; 7 bases fit TRBD1. J gave up 0 bases and V 4 bases, and 6 bases lay outside the gene matches. Germline V CDR1 and CDR2: KGHSH, LQKENI. This CDR3 is 17 amino acids long. CDR3 protein: CASSQTGASSYNSPLHF. CDR3 DNA (partial): TGTGCCAGCTCACAAACAGGGGCCAGCTCCTATAATTCACCC. The full variable domain, completed using reference TRBV18 and TRBJ1-6, is NAGVMQNPRHLVRRRGQEARLRCSPMKGHSHVYWYRQLPEEGLKFMVYLQKENIIDESGMPKERFSAEFPKEGPSILRIQQVVRGDSAAYFCASSQTGASSYNSPLHFGNGTRLTVT.

A note on this clone: With the read ending 3 residues before the CDR3 end, the germline J gene is used to fill in that end. This rearrangement joins TRBV20-1 to TRBJ2-7; 11 nucleotides line up with TRBD1. The CDR3 runs to 15 residues. With 3 bases clipped from V and 5 bases from J, the junction kept 9 bases outside the gene matches. In germline, CDR1 is DFQATT, CDR2 SNEGSKA (reference sequence). Incomplete CDR3 DNA: TGCAGTGCTAGTAGGGGACAGGGGGTTTTCAACGAG. It yields the protein CSASRGQGVFNE. The CDR3 reads in full as CSASRGQGVFNEQYF.

Points on this clone: The observed sequence ends 3 residues before the CDR3 terminus, with the missing tail filled in from the germline J gene. The chain recombines TRBV28 with TRBJ2-3; D perhaps matches TRBD2 (6 bases). Trimming took off 4 bases at V and 4 bases at J, with 15 bases between the two ends. CDR1 is MDHEN and CDR2 is SYDVKM in the germline V gene. This CDR3 has 15 residues. The part of the CDR3 DNA that was read is TGTGCCAGCAGTTCCCCCTCCGGGGGATCAGATACG. As protein: CASSSPSGGSDT. The complete CDR3 sequence is CASSSPSGGSDTQYF.

Of note for this clone: The CDR3 end lies 3 residues beyond the end of the read and is filled in from the germline J gene. The chain combines TRBV20-1 with TRBJ2-4, with 8 bases matching TRBD1. Germline V lookup: CDR1 DFQATT, CDR2 SNEGSKA (reference sequence). This CDR3 is built from 20 residues. Germline trimming cut 0 bases from V and 0 bases from J; bases unmatched to any gene: 16. The CDR3 spells CSARDWETGVPQLAKNIQYF. The CDR3 DNA, read in part, is TGCAGTGCTAGAGATTGGGAGACAGGGGTACCACAGCTAGCCAAAAACATT.

Concerning this clone: The CDR3 end lies 3 residues beyond the end of the read and is filled in from the germline J gene. V is TRBV2 and J is TRBJ2-2, with D maybe TRBD2 (5 bases). V lost 5 bases and J lost 7, with 17 bases in between. Germline V gene sequence: CDR1 SNHLY, CDR2 FYNNEI. The CDR3 runs to 15 residues. CDR3 DNA, as far as it was read: TGTGCCAGCAGTCAAAACGGGGTCAGAGGCGGGGAG. The encoded protein is CASSQNGVRGGE. The whole CDR3 sequence is CASSQNGVRGGELFF.